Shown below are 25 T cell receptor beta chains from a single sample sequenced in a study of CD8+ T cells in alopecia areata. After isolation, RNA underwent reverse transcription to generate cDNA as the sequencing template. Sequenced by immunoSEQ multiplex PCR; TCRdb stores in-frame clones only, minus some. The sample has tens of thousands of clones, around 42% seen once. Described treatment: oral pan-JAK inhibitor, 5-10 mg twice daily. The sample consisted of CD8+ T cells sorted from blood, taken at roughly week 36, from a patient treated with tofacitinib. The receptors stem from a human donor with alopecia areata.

The CDR3 loop is CSVAGGQVSYEQYF. DNA for the CDR3: TGCAGCGTCGCCGGGGGACAGGTATCCTACGAGCAGTACTTC. This rearrangement joins TRBV29-1 to TRBJ2-7, with 8 bases fitting TRBD1. This CDR3 comprises 14 residues. After removal of 6 bases from V and 1 base from J, the junction contained 8 bases not matched to a gene. The germline V gene has CDR1 SQVTM and CDR2 ANQGSEA.

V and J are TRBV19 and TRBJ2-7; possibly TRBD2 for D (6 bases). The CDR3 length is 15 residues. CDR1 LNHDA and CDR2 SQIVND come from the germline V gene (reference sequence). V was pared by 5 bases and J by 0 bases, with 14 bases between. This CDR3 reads CASSPQPGASYEQYF. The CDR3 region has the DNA TGTGCCAGTAGTCCCCAACCGGGAGCCTCCTACGAGCAGTACTTC.

The CDR3 DNA reads TGCAGCGTTGAAAGAGGCAGGGCCACCGGGGAGCTGTTTTTT. The encoded protein is CSVERGRATGELFF. V and J are TRBV29-1 and TRBJ2-2, with D perhaps TRBD1 (5 bases). Germline assignment: CDR1 SQVTM and CDR2 ANQGSEA. The CDR3 is 14 residues long. Trimming took 2 bases from V and 4 from J, leaving 11 bases between them.

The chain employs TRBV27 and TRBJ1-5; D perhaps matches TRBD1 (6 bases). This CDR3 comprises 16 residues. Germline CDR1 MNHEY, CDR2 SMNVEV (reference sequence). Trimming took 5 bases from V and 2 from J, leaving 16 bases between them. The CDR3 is CASSLGGARGNQPQHF. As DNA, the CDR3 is TGTGCCAGCAGTCTCGGGGGGGCCAGGGGCAATCAGCCCCAGCATTTT.

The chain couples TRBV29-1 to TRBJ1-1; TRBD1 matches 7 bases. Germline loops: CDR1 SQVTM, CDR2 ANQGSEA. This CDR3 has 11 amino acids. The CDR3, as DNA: TGCAGTACAGGGGTGAACACTGAAGCTTTCTTT. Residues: CSTGVNTEAFF.

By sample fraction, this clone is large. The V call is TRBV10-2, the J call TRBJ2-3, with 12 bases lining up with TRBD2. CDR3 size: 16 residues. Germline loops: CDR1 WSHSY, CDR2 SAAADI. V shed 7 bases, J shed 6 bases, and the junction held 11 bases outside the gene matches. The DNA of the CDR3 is TGCGCCAGCACCGACACCGCTAGCGGGAGGGCGGATACGCAGTATTTT. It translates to CASTDTASGRADTQYF.

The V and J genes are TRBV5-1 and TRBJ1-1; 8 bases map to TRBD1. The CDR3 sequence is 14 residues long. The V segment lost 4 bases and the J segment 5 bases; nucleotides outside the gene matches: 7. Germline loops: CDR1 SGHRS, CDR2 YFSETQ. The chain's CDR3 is CASSTATGETEAFF. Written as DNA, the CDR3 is TGCGCCAGCAGCACCGCGACAGGGGAGACTGAAGCTTTCTTT. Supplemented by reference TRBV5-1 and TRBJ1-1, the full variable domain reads KAGVTQTPRYLIKTRGQQVTLSCSPISGHRSVSWYQQTPGQGLQFLFEYFSETQRNKGNFPGRFSGRQFSNSRSEMNVSTLELGDSALYLCASSTATGETEAFFGQGTRLTVV.

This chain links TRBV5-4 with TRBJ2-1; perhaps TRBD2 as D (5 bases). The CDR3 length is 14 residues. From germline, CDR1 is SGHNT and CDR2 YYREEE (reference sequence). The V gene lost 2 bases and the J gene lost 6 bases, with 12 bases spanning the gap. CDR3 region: CASSLSGLFNEQFF. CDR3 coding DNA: TGTGCCAGCAGCTTATCGGGATTATTCAATGAGCAGTTCTTC.

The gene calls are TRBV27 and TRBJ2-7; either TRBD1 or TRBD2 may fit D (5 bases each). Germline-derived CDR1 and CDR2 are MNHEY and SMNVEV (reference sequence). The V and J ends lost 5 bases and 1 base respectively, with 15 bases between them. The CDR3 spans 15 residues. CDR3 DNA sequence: TGTGCCAGCAGTCTTCGGGGCCTCCCTTCCTACGAGCAGTACTTC. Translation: CASSLRGLPSYEQYF.

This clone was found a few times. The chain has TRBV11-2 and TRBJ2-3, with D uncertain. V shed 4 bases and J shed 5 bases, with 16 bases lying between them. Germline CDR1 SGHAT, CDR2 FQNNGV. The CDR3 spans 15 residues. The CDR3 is CASSSPLQHQDTQYF. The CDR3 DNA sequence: TGTGCCAGCAGCTCGCCACTTCAACACCAAGATACGCAGTATTTT.

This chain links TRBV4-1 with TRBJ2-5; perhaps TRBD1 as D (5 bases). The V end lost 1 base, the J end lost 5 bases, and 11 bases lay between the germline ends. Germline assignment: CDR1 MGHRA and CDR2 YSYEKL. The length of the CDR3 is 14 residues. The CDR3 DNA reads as TGCGCCAGCAGCCAAGGAATCAGGGTTGAGACCCAGTACTTC. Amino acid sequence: CASSQGIRVETQYF.

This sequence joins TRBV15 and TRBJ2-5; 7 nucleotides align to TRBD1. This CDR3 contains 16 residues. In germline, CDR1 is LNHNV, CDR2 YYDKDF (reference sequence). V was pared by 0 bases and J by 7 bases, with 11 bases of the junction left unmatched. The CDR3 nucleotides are TGTGCCACCAGCAGAGAGACAGGACAGGCCTGGGTGACCCAGTACTTC. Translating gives CATSRETGQAWVTQYF. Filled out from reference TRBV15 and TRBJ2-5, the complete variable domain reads DAMVIQNPRYQVTQFGKPVTLSCSQTLNHNVMYWYQQKSSQAPKLLFHYYDKDFNNEADTPDNFQSRRPNTSFCFLDIRSPGLGDTAMYLCATSRETGQAWVTQYFGPGTRLLVL.

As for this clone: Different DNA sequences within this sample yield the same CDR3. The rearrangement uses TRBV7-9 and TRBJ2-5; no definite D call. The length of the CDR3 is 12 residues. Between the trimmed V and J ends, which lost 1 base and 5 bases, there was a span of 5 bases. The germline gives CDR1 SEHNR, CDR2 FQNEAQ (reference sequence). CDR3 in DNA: TGTGCCAGCAGCTTAGGGCTTGAGACCCAGTACTTC. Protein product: CASSLGLETQYF.

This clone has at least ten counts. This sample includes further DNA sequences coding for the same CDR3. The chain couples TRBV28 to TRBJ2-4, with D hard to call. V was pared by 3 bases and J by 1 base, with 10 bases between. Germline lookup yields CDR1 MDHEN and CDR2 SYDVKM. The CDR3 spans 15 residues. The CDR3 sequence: CASSLWVEAKNIQYF. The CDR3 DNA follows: TGTGCCAGCAGTTTGTGGGTTGAGGCCAAAAACATTCAGTACTTC. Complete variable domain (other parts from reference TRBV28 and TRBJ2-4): DVKVTQSSRYLVKRTGEKVFLECVQDMDHENMFWYRQDPGLGLRLIYFSYDVKMKEKGDIPEGYSVSREKKERFSLILESASTNQTSMYLCASSLWVEAKNIQYFGAGTRLSVL.

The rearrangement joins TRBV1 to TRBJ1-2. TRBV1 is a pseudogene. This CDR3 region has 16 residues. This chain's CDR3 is CTSRLLCVRKTYGYTF. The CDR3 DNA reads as TGCACCAGCAGGCTCCTTTGTGTGCGAAAGACCTATGGCTACACCTTC.

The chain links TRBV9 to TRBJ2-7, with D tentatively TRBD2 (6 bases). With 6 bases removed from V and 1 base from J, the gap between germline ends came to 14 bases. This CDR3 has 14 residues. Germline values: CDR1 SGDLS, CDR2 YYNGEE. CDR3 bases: TGTGCCAGCAACCCAGATGGGGGGTCCTACGAGCAGTACTTC. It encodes CASNPDGGSYEQYF.

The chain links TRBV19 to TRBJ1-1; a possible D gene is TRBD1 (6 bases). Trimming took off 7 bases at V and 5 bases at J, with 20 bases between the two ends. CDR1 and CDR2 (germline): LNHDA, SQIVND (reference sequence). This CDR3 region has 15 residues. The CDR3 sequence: CASIPGAEYVTEAFF. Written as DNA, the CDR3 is TGTGCCAGTATCCCAGGGGCTGAATATGTGACTGAAGCTTTCTTT. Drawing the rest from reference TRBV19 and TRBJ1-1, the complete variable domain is DGGITQSPKYLFRKEGQNVTLSCEQNLNHDAMYWYRQDPGQGLRLIYYSQIVNDFQKGDIAEGYSVSREKKESFPLTVTSAQKNPTAFYLCASIPGAEYVTEAFFGQGTRLTVV.

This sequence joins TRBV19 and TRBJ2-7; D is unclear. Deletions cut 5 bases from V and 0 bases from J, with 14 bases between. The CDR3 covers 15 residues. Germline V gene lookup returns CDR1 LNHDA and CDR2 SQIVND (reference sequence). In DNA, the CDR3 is TGTGCCAGTAGTTACAGTGATAGGAGCTCCTACGAGCAGTACTTC. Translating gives CASSYSDRSSYEQYF.

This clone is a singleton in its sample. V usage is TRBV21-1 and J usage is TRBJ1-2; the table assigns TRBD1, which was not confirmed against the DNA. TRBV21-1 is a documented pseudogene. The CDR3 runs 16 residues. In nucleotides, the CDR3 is TGTGCCAGCAGCACCCGGACAGGTACTCATAACTATGGCTACACCTTC. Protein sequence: CASSTRTGTHNYGYTF.

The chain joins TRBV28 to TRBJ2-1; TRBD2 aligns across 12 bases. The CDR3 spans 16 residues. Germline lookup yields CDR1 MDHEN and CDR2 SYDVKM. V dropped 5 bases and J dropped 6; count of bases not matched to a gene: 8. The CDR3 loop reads CASSPLAGGPGNEQFF. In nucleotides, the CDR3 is TGTGCCAGCAGTCCGCTAGCGGGAGGGCCGGGCAATGAGCAGTTCTTC.

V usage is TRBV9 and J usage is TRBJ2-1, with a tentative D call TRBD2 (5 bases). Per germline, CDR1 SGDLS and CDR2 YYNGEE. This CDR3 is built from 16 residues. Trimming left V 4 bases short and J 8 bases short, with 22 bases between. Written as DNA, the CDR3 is TGTGCCAGCAGCCAAACGATGGTTGCGGGTGTCTATGAGCAGTTCTTC. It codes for CASSQTMVAGVYEQFF.

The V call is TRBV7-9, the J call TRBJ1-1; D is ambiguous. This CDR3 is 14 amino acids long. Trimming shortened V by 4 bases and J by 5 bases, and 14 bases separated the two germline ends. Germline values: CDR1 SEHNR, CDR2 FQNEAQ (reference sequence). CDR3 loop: CASSSIPVRTEAFF. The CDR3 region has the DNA TGTGCCAGCAGCTCCATCCCAGTGAGGACTGAAGCTTTCTTT.

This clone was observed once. CDR3 region: CASRASGEIIYEQYF. The CDR3 DNA is TGTGCCAGCAGAGCCTCAGGGGAGATTATCTACGAGCAGTACTTC. The chain couples TRBV2 to TRBJ2-7, with a tentative D call TRBD1 (6 bases). CDR1 and CDR2 from the germline V gene are SNHLY and FYNNEI. CDR3 length: 15 residues. The V gene lost 6 bases and the J gene lost 3 bases, with 18 bases spanning the gap.

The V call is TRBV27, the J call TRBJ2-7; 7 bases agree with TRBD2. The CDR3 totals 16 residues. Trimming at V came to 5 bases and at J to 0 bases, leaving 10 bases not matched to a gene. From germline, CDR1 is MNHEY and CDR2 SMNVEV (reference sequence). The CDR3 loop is CASSPIAGGISYEQYF. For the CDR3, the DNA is TGTGCCAGCAGTCCCATAGCGGGCGGGATCTCCTACGAGCAGTACTTC.

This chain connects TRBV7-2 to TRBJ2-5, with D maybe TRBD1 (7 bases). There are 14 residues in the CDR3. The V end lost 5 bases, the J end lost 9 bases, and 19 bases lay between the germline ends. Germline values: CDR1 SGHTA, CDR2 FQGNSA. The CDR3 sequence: CASSQGGRILAQYF. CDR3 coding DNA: TGTGCCAGCAGCCAGGGGGGACGAATCTTGGCCCAGTACTTC.